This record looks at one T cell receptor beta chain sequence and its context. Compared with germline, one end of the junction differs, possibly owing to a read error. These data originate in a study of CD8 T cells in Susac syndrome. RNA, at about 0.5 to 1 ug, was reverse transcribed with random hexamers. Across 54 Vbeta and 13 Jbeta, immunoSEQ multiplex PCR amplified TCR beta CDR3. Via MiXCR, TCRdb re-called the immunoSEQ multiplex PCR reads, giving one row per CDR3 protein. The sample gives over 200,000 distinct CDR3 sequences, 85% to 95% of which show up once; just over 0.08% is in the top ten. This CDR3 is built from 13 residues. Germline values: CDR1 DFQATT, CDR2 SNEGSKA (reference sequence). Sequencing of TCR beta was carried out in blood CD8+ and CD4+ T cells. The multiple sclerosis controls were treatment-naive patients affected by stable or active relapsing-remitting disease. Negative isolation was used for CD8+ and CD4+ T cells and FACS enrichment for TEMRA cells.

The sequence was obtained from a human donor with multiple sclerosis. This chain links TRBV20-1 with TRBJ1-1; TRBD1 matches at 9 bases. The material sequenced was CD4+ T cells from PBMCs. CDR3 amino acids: CSARGTGKTEAFF. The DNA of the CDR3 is TGCAGTGCCAGAGGGACAGGGAAGACTGAAGCTTTCTTT.